This passage covers 29 T cell receptor beta chains from one sample sequenced in a study of response to subunit inactivated influenza vaccine. TCRdb ran MiXCR on the RT-PCR reads and lists one entry per CDR3 protein. The sample records about half a million distinct CDR3 sequences, less than 8% being singletons. Sequenced here: PBMCs from blood, sampled about 24 months after vaccination. Receptor source: a man between 50 and 69 years old who received an inactivated influenza vaccine.

This clonotype was seen a few times. Its ends do not fully match the called genes, so a read error is possible. The chain is built from TRBV6-1 and TRBJ1-1, with 7 bases fitting TRBD1. Germline values: CDR1 MNHNS, CDR2 SASEGT. This CDR3 contains 14 residues. In nucleotides, the CDR3 is TGTGCCAGCAGATCAGGGGGAGGGAACACTGAAGTTTTCTTT. Residues: CASRSGGGNTEVFF.

This clonotype was counted ten times or more. This rearrangement joins TRBV12-3 or TRBV12-4 to TRBJ1-4; D ambiguous. Trimming left V 2 bases short and J 8 bases short, with 12 bases between. The CDR3 sequence is 14 residues long. In DNA, the CDR3 is TGTGCCAGCAGTTTATTAATGGGTAGCGAAAAACTGTTTTTT. Its protein product is CASSLLMGSEKLFF.

The genes are TRBV20-1 and TRBJ2-1; D perhaps matches TRBD2 (5 bases). Trimming pared 5 bases from V and 7 bases from J, leaving 12 bases between. This CDR3 is built from 12 residues. Germline-derived CDR1 and CDR2 are DFQATT and SNEGSKA (reference sequence). The CDR3 region has the DNA TGCAGTGCTTTGTCGTCGGGAAATGAGCAGTTCTTC. Protein sequence: CSALSSGNEQFF.

This clonotype was seen ten or more times. The chain links TRBV10-3 to TRBJ2-1; no firm D call. Germline CDR1 ENHRY, CDR2 SYGVKD. The CDR3 length is 15 residues. The V gene lost 4 bases and the J gene lost 8 bases, with 18 bases spanning the gap. The CDR3 protein is CAISGVWLDPHEQFF. The DNA of the CDR3 is TGTGCCATCAGTGGAGTATGGTTGGATCCCCATGAGCAGTTCTTC.

The table lists this clonotype with a few counts. This chain uses TRBV20-1 with TRBJ1-4; 9 bases fit TRBD1. The CDR3 consists of 13 residues. Germline assignment: CDR1 DFQATT and CDR2 SNEGSKA (reference sequence). The J segment lost 8 bases and the V segment lost 3 bases, leaving 4 bases of the junction unmatched. For the CDR3, the DNA is TGCAGTGCTAGGGACAGGGGAATGGAAAAACTGTTTTTT. Translation gives CSARDRGMEKLFF.

This clonotype was recorded a few times. The J gene is TRBJ2-3, the V gene TRBV28, with a possible D match to TRBD1 (7 bases). This CDR3 is 16 amino acids long. The V gene lost 5 bases and the J gene lost 4 bases, with 19 bases spanning the gap. Germline values: CDR1 MDHEN, CDR2 SYDVKM. This CDR3 is CASSGGSTGRSDTQYF. The CDR3 DNA reads as TGTGCCAGCAGTGGGGGGTCGACAGGGCGTTCAGATACGCAGTATTTT. Full variable domain (rest looked up from reference TRBV28 and TRBJ2-3): DVKVTQSSRYLVKRTGEKVFLECVQDMDHENMFWYRQDPGLGLRLIYFSYDVKMKEKGDIPEGYSVSREKKERFSLILESASTNQTSMYLCASSGGSTGRSDTQYFGPGTRLTVL.

The chain carries TRBV7-2 and TRBJ2-3; D gene uncertain. The CDR3 runs to 12 residues. Trimming cost V 5 bases and J 3 bases, with 6 bases left between them. Germline CDR1 SGHTA, CDR2 FQGNSA. The CDR3 coding sequence is TGTGCCAGCAGCCCATGGACAGATACGCAGTATTTT. Translating gives CASSPWTDTQYF.

The rearrangement links TRBV6-2 or TRBV6-3 to TRBJ2-1, with 7 bases fitting TRBD2. This CDR3 contains 13 residues. Germline V gene lookup returns CDR1 MNHEY and CDR2 SVGEGT. After removal of 5 bases from V and 6 bases from J, the junction contained 4 bases not matched to a gene. The CDR3 DNA reads as TGTGCCAGCAGTCGGGGGGATGTCAATGAGCAGTTCTTC. Translating gives CASSRGDVNEQFF.

There are many counts of this clonotype. This rearrangement joins TRBV7-9 to TRBJ2-1, with 8 positions matching TRBD2. CDR1 and CDR2 from the germline V gene are SEHNR and FQNEAQ (reference sequence). This CDR3 has 15 amino acids. J was trimmed by 7 bases and V by 5 bases; bases with no gene match: 10. As DNA, the CDR3 is TGTGCCAGCAGCCCCCCCGGCGGGGGGATAAATGAGCAGTTCTTC. It yields the protein CASSPPGGGINEQFF.

This chain connects TRBV4-2 to TRBJ1-5; TRBD1 aligns across 8 bases. Germline values: CDR1 LGHNA, CDR2 YNFKEQ. Germline trimming cut 0 bases from V and 0 bases from J; bases unmatched to any gene: 4. CDR3 length: 17 amino acids. The CDR3 region is CASSQEWTGYSNQPQHF. The CDR3 DNA reads TGTGCCAGCAGCCAAGAATGGACAGGGTATAGCAATCAGCCCCAGCATTTT.

This clonotype was seen a few times. The genes are TRBV7-3 and TRBJ1-2; D is unresolved. The CDR3 contains 14 residues. Trimming left V 2 bases short and J 0 bases short, with 7 bases between. CDR1 and CDR2 (germline): SGHTA, FQGTGA. Written as DNA, the CDR3 is TGTGCCAGCAGCTTAGACGGATCTAACTATGGCTACACCTTC. Its protein is CASSLDGSNYGYTF.

The rearrangement uses TRBV7-9 and TRBJ2-5, with D perhaps TRBD1 (5 bases). This CDR3 is built from 15 residues. Per germline, CDR1 SEHNR and CDR2 FQNEAQ (reference sequence). V gave up 4 bases and J gave up 1 base, with 13 bases separating them. CDR3 sequence: CASSSSQVPQETQYF. The CDR3 coding sequence is TGTGCCAGCAGCTCATCACAGGTTCCCCAAGAGACCCAGTACTTC.

The chain links TRBV19 to TRBJ1-6; D perhaps matches TRBD1 (6 bases). Trimming removed 3 bases at V and 7 bases at J, with 13 bases between. Germline V gives CDR1 LNHDA, CDR2 SQIVND (reference sequence). The CDR3 runs 15 residues. CDR3 nucleotides: TGTGCCAGTAGTATGATCCGGCAGGGGAATTCACCCCTCCACTTT. Encoded protein: CASSMIRQGNSPLHF.

This clonotype was counted at least ten times. The rearrangement joins TRBV27 to TRBJ2-5; D may correspond to TRBD1 or TRBD2 (6 bases each). Germline values: CDR1 MNHEY, CDR2 SMNVEV (reference sequence). CDR3 size: 16 residues. V was trimmed by 1 base and J by 2 bases, leaving 14 bases between them. Here the CDR3 reads CASSLFPGARQETQYF. The CDR3 nucleotides are TGTGCCAGCAGTTTATTTCCGGGGGCAAGACAAGAGACCCAGTACTTC.

This clonotype was detected a few times. The rearrangement uses TRBV11-2 and TRBJ1-1, with TRBD1 matching 9 bases. V dropped 6 bases and J dropped 3; count of bases not matched to a gene: 8. The CDR3 is made up of 15 amino acids. Germline CDR1 and CDR2: SGHAT and FQNNGV. CDR3 DNA: TGTGCCAGCAGGCCTTACAGGGGGCTGGACACTGAAGCTTTCTTT. As protein: CASRPYRGLDTEAFF.

The J gene is TRBJ2-7, the V gene TRBV28, with 8 bases lining up with TRBD1. There are 13 residues in the CDR3. V was clipped by 3 bases and J by 6 bases; unmatched bases: 4. Germline lookup yields CDR1 MDHEN and CDR2 SYDVKM. CDR3 residues: CASSLIGQGEQYF. In DNA form, the CDR3 reads TGTGCCAGCAGTTTGATCGGACAGGGCGAGCAGTACTTC.

This clonotype occurred many times. The chain recombines TRBV27 with TRBJ2-1, with 14 bases aligning to TRBD2. V shed 6 bases, J shed 12 bases, and the junction held 10 bases outside the gene matches. CDR1 and CDR2 (germline): MNHEY, SMNVEV (reference sequence). The CDR3 runs to 15 residues. The CDR3 here is CASSRAGTSGRRQFF. The DNA of the CDR3 is TGTGCCAGCAGCCGCGCCGGGACTAGCGGGAGAAGGCAGTTCTTC.

The rearrangement links TRBV7-8 to TRBJ2-7, with D perhaps TRBD1 (6 bases). The germline V and J ends were trimmed by 3 bases and 2 bases, with 17 bases remaining between them. This CDR3 contains 16 residues. CDR1 and CDR2 (germline): SGHVS, FQNEAQ. Here the CDR3 reads CASSLVTGHGAYEQYF. The CDR3, as DNA: TGTGCCAGCAGCTTGGTGACGGGACATGGAGCCTACGAGCAGTACTTC. Using reference TRBV7-8 and TRBJ2-7 for the parts outside the CDR3, the full variable domain is GAGVSQSPRYKVAKRGQDVALRCDPISGHVSLFWYQQALGQGPEFLTYFQNEAQLDKSGLPSDRFFAERPEGSVSTLKIQRTQQEDSAVYLCASSLVTGHGAYEQYFGPGTRLTVT.

This clonotype was seen a handful of times. The genes are TRBV25-1 and TRBJ1-1; weak D call: TRBD1 (6 bases). The germline gives CDR1 MGHDK, CDR2 SYGVNS. V was trimmed by 3 bases and J by 3 bases, leaving 14 bases between them. The CDR3 runs to 15 residues. The CDR3 loop reads CASSDLQGPDTEAFF. CDR3 nucleotides: TGTGCCAGCAGTGATTTACAGGGTCCAGACACTGAAGCTTTCTTT. Full variable domain (outside the CDR3, taken from reference TRBV25-1 and TRBJ1-1): EADIYQTPRYLVIGTGKKITLECSQTMGHDKMYWYQQDPGMELHLIHYSYGVNSTEKGDLSSESTVSRIRTEHFPLTLESARPSHTSQYLCASSDLQGPDTEAFFGQGTRLTVV.

This clonotype appeared a few times. The rearrangement uses TRBV6-1 and TRBJ1-2, with D unclear. Germline values: CDR1 MNHNS, CDR2 SASEGT. Deletions cut 0 bases from V and 4 bases from J, with 6 bases between. The CDR3 has 13 amino acids. CDR3 amino acids: CASSEAQIYGYTF. The DNA for the CDR3 is TGTGCCAGCAGTGAAGCACAGATCTATGGCTACACCTTC.

This rearrangement joins TRBV27 to TRBJ2-3; the match to TRBD2 covers 11 bases. V dropped 2 bases and J dropped 6; count of bases not matched to a gene: 7. The CDR3 runs to 16 residues. Germline V CDR1 and CDR2: MNHEY, SMNVEV (reference sequence). The CDR3 sequence is CASSLTSGGPPDTQYF. Written as DNA, the CDR3 is TGTGCCAGCAGTTTAACTAGCGGGGGCCCCCCCGATACGCAGTATTTT.

This clonotype was observed at least ten times. CDR3 DNA: TGCGCCAGCAGCTTGGCAGGGGGCGCCGGCACCGGGGAGCTGTTTTTT. Protein: CASSLAGGAGTGELFF. The chain combines TRBV5-1 with TRBJ2-2; 8 nucleotides match TRBD1. The germline V gene has CDR1 SGHRS and CDR2 YFSETQ. This CDR3 contains 16 residues. Trimming at V came to 0 bases and at J to 4 bases, leaving 5 bases not matched to a gene.

V usage is TRBV11-1 and J usage is TRBJ2-2; 10 nucleotides match TRBD1. This CDR3 spans 18 amino acids. Germline V CDR1 and CDR2: SGHAT, FQDESV (reference sequence). Unmatched junction bases numbered 15, after V lost 6 bases and J lost 5 bases. The CDR3 nucleotides are TGTGCCAGCAGGTCGCCACGGTACCGGGACAGGGGTACCGGGGAGCTGTTTTTT. Translated, it gives CASRSPRYRDRGTGELFF.

Of note for this clonotype: A read error may produce the germline difference seen at one junction end. The chain carries TRBV7-7 and TRBJ2-1; TRBD2 aligns across 9 bases. This CDR3 comprises 16 residues. Germline assignment: CDR1 SSHAT and CDR2 FNYEAQ (reference sequence). The CDR3 protein is CASSLVSGGMAGEQFF. The CDR3 DNA follows: TGTGCTAGCAGCTTAGTGAGCGGGGGGATGGCTGGTGAGCAGTTCTTC.

This clonotype is deemed medium-sized. This chain links TRBV12-3 or TRBV12-4 with TRBJ2-1; D gene uncertain. The V end lost 10 bases, the J end lost 10 bases, and 8 bases lay between the germline ends. The CDR3 runs 9 residues. CDR3: CATGLEQFF. The CDR3 DNA reads TGTGCCACGGGCCTAGAGCAGTTCTTC.

The chain links TRBV7-2 to TRBJ2-7; weak D call: TRBD2 (5 bases). Germline CDR1 and CDR2: SGHTA and FQGNSA. Trimming removed 5 bases at V and 5 bases at J, with 16 bases between. CDR3 length: 14 residues. The CDR3 DNA reads TGTGCCAGCAGCCCAGGACTGACCGAGAACGAGCAGTACTTC. The encoded protein is CASSPGLTENEQYF.

Only a few counts were recorded for this clonotype. The rearrangement uses TRBV28 and TRBJ1-2; 9 positions agree with TRBD1. Germline CDR1 and CDR2: MDHEN and SYDVKM. The trim removed 4 bases at V and 3 bases at J, leaving 6 bases unmatched. CDR3 size: 15 residues. The CDR3 bases are TGTGCCAGCAGTTCGGGACAGGGCAATCACTATGGCTACACCTTC. Its translation is CASSSGQGNHYGYTF.

In this sample, this clonotype turned up many times. The chain is built from TRBV27 and TRBJ2-1; TRBD2 matches at 9 bases. The germline V gene encodes CDR1 MNHEY and CDR2 SMNVEV (reference sequence). The CDR3 loop spans 17 amino acids. With 3 bases clipped from V and 8 bases from J, the junction kept 14 bases outside the gene matches. CDR3 amino acids: CASSFRPGLAKGDEQFF. The DNA of the CDR3 is TGTGCCAGCAGTTTCCGCCCAGGACTAGCGAAAGGGGATGAGCAGTTCTTC.

This clonotype was observed a handful of times. The rearrangement joins TRBV20-1 to TRBJ2-7; D unresolved. This CDR3 is 15 amino acids long. V was trimmed by 0 bases and J by 5 bases, leaving 17 bases between them. From germline, CDR1 is DFQATT and CDR2 SNEGSKA (reference sequence). CDR3 protein: CSARDLERMANEQYF. For the CDR3, the DNA is TGCAGTGCTAGAGATCTAGAGAGGATGGCGAACGAGCAGTACTTC.